This TCR beta chain was sequenced for a study of T cell responses to AZD1222 COVID-19 vaccine. Study results and limitations: Baseline seropositivity characterized only a handful of AZD1222 recipients.

To note about this clone: Its antigen is unidentified.

Assay used: immunoSEQ multiplex PCR; TCRdb lists only in-frame clones, some missing. In the table there are about 100,000 clones, approximately 87% of which are singletons. The V gene's germline CDR1 is SGDLS and CDR2 YYNGEE. The CDR3 covers 16 residues. V was clipped by 0 bases and J by 2 bases; unmatched bases: 6. The TCR sequence derives from an adult in good health. The genes are TRBV9 and TRBJ2-5, with TRBD2 identical over 8 bases. The sample in question was peripheral blood, obtained on day 0 of MenACWY control vaccination. As DNA, the CDR3 is TGTGCCAGCAGCGTAGGGGTAGCGGGGTATCAAGAGACCCAGTACTTC. It codes for CASSVGVAGYQETQYF.